The rows below give T cell receptor beta chains drawn from one sample of a study of CD4 T cells in relation to SARS-CoV-2 and coronaviruses. Sequencing was performed with immunoSEQ multiplex PCR; in TCRdb, only in-frame clones are kept and a portion is missing. The data contain 35,000 to 40,000 clones, more than 75% of them singletons. Source material: memory CD4+ T cells from PBMCs. These receptors originate from an adult with COVID-19. Both conserved end residues are part of each CDR3. A D gene is named only where the DNA matches it firmly. Clone size is shown for a subset of rows, as once, few, many or a class of expanded clone.

D gene	clone size	V gene	J gene	CDR3 DNA	CDR3 protein
NA	NA	TRBV19	TRBJ1-2	TGTGCCAGTAGTATGAAGGTCCAGGGGACGGCCTATGGCTACACCTTC	CASSMKVQGTAYGYTF
NA	NA	TRBV6-1	TRBJ1-2	TGTGCCAGCAGTGATGTGGATAGAAGTTATGGCTACACCTTC	CASSDVDRSYGYTF
NA	NA	TRBV7-9	TRBJ1-6	TGTGCCAGCAGCTTAGGCTTGGGACAAGGATCACCCCTCCACTTT	CASSLGLGQGSPLHF
TRBD1	NA	TRBV5-6	TRBJ2-3	TGTGCCAGCAGCTTCCCAGGGGGCGCAGATACGCAGTATTTT	CASSFPGGADTQYF
TRBD1	NA	TRBV2	TRBJ1-5	TGTGCCAGCAGTCGGGACAGCAAGAATCAGCCCCAGCATTTT	CASSRDSKNQPQHF
NA	NA	TRBV7-2	TRBJ1-2	TGTGCCAGCAGCCTATTTCCTACACGAAACTATGGCTACACCTTC	CASSLFPTRNYGYTF
TRBD1	once	TRBV6-5	TRBJ2-7	TGTGCCAGCAGTCCCGACAGGGTTGGATCCTACGAGCAGTACTTC	CASSPDRVGSYEQYF
NA	few	TRBV2	TRBJ2-7	TGTGCCAGCAGAAACCCGGGACACTACGAGCAGTACTTC	CASRNPGHYEQYF
NA	few	TRBV15	TRBJ2-7	TGTGCCACCAGCAGAGACTTTTTGGTCTACGAGCAGTACTTC	CATSRDFLVYEQYF
NA	NA	TRBV9	TRBJ2-3	TGTGCCAGCAGCGTAGGCCAGGGGACAGATACGCAGTATTTT	CASSVGQGTDTQYF
NA	NA	TRBV5-8	TRBJ1-5	TGTGCCAGCAATCCTTCAAGAGGGGTAAGCAATCAGCCCCAGCATTTT	CASNPSRGVSNQPQHF
NA	NA	TRBV7-9	TRBJ1-4	TGTGCCAGCAGCTTAGCGACCAGGGCTGGGACTAATGAAAAACTGTTTTTT	CASSLATRAGTNEKLFF
TRBD2	NA	TRBV9	TRBJ2-3	TGTGCCAGCAGCGCTAGCGGGGTAGTAGATACGCAGTATTTT	CASSASGVVDTQYF
NA	NA	TRBV16	TRBJ1-5	TGTGCCAGCAGCCAATCGGGAGGACAGCCCCAGCATTTT	CASSQSGGQPQHF
NA	NA	TRBV18	TRBJ2-3	TGTGCCAGCTCACCTAAGCGGACAGATACGCAGTATTTT	CASSPKRTDTQYF
TRBD2	NA	TRBV9	TRBJ2-5	TGTGCCAGCAGCGTAGCCAGCGGGGGGGCGGAGACCCAGTACTTC	CASSVASGGAETQYF
NA	NA	TRBV19	TRBJ2-3	TGTGCCAGTAGTATAGTCGGTCAGGTATACGCAGATACGCAGTATTTT	CASSIVGQVYADTQYF
TRBD2	NA	TRBV5-1	TRBJ2-5	TGCGCCAGCAGCTTAAGCGGGGGCGGGGAGACCCAGTACTTC	CASSLSGGGETQYF
NA	NA	TRBV7-2	TRBJ1-6	TGTGCCAGCAGCTCTTCGGGGGTGTCACCCCTCCACTTT	CASSSSGVSPLHF
NA	NA	TRBV11-3	TRBJ1-4	TGTGCCAGCGGGGGCGAGGGCGGAAAACTGTTTTTT	CASGGEGGKLFF
NA	NA	TRBV28	TRBJ2-7	TGTGCCAGCAGCCCCCCGGACGGCTACTACGAGCAGTACTTC	CASSPPDGYYEQYF
NA	NA	TRBV30	TRBJ1-2	TGTGCCTGGAGTGTTGGCAGTGGGGGGATTGCCTATGGCTACACCTTC	CAWSVGSGGIAYGYTF
TRBD2	NA	TRBV12-5	TRBJ2-3	TGTGCTAGTGGTTCCGATGGGGGGACTAGGACTAGCACAGATACGCAGTATTTT	CASGSDGGTRTSTDTQYF
TRBD2	once	TRBV4-2	TRBJ2-1	TGTGCCAGCAGCCAAGATGGCACTAGCGGGGGGGAAGAGCAGTTCTTC	CASSQDGTSGGEEQFF
TRBD2	NA	TRBV5-8	TRBJ2-3	TGTGCCAGCAGCTTCGCACTAGCGGGCACAGATACGCAGTATTTT	CASSFALAGTDTQYF
TRBD2	NA	TRBV5-4	TRBJ2-3	TGTGCCGCGGGGTACGGGGGGTCGCCCTCCTCAGATACGCAGTATTTT	CAAGYGGSPSSDTQYF
NA	NA	TRBV6-5	TRBJ1-3	TGTGCCAGCAGTACTCGAACAGGCTCTGGAAACACCATATATTTT	CASSTRTGSGNTIYF
TRBD1	once	TRBV6-2/TRBV6-3	TRBJ1-2	TGTGCCAGCAGTTACTCTAAGGGACAGGGCTATGGCTACACCTTC	CASSYSKGQGYGYTF
NA	NA	TRBV9	TRBJ1-1	TGTGCCAGCAGCGTAGGGGGGGAGGCTGAAGCTTTCTTT	CASSVGGEAEAFF
TRBD2	NA	TRBV4-1	TRBJ2-2	TGCGCCAGCAGCCAACCAGCGGGGTACACCGGGGAGCTGTTTTTT	CASSQPAGYTGELFF
NA	NA	TRBV18	TRBJ1-1	TGTGCCAGCTCACTTGCAGAGAACACTGAAGCTTTCTTT	CASSLAENTEAFF
NA	NA	TRBV4-3	TRBJ1-1	TGCGCCAGCAGCCAAGATCAGGGGACGAACACTGAAGCTTTCTTT	CASSQDQGTNTEAFF
TRBD2	NA	TRBV5-1	TRBJ2-2	TGCGCCAGCAGCTTGGATCAGAAGCGGGGGCGCGCGAACACCGGGGAGCTGTTTTTT	CASSLDQKRGRANTGELFF
NA	NA	TRBV11-3	TRBJ1-2	TGTGCCAGCAGCTTAATTTTGACAGGAACAAACTATGGCTACACCTTC	CASSLILTGTNYGYTF
TRBD1	NA	TRBV20-1	TRBJ1-2	TGCAGTGCTAGTACGGACAGGTTCCTATCTGGCTACACCTTC	CSASTDRFLSGYTF
NA	NA	TRBV11-1	TRBJ1-1	TGTGCCAGCAGCTCATTCGGCCAGACATTGAACACTGAAGCTTTCTTT	CASSSFGQTLNTEAFF
NA	NA	TRBV19	TRBJ1-2	TGTGCCAGTAGTCTGATGGCTAACTATGGCTACACCTTC	CASSLMANYGYTF
TRBD2	NA	TRBV7-6	TRBJ2-5	TGTGCCAGCAGCTTAGATAGCGGGGGCTCTCGGACCCAGTACTTC	CASSLDSGGSRTQYF
NA	NA	TRBV18	TRBJ1-5	TGTGCCAGCTCGTACAGGGATAGCAATCAGCCCCAGCATTTT	CASSYRDSNQPQHF
NA	once	TRBV5-1	TRBJ2-1	TGCGCCAGCAGCCAGGACTCCACTTCCTACAATGAGCAGTTCTTC	CASSQDSTSYNEQFF
NA	once	TRBV5-1	TRBJ2-3	TGCGCCAGCAGCGCGACTGGGGGGCTAACAGATACGCAGTATTTT	CASSATGGLTDTQYF
NA	NA	TRBV5-1	TRBJ2-7	TGCGCCAGCAGCGTCTCCTACGAGCAGTACTTC	CASSVSYEQYF
NA	NA	TRBV7-3	TRBJ1-2	TGTGCCAGCAGCTTAGGGTTCCCCGGGGCAAACCCTGGCTACACCTTC	CASSLGFPGANPGYTF
TRBD1	NA	TRBV5-1	TRBJ1-4	TGCGCCAGCAAACCCGGGACAGGGAGTGAAAAACTGTTTTTT	CASKPGTGSEKLFF
NA	once	TRBV3-1/TRBV3-2	TRBJ2-5	TGTGCCAGCAGCCAAGTCTCTCCAGGGCAAGAGACCCAGTACTTC	CASSQVSPGQETQYF
NA	NA	TRBV7-9	TRBJ1-2	TGTGCCAGCAGCCAAACGGGGGGGGCGGGCGGCTACACCTTC	CASSQTGGAGGYTF
NA	NA	TRBV19	TRBJ1-3	TGTGCCAGTAGTATAGTCCAAGCCGGAAACACCATATATTTT	CASSIVQAGNTIYF
TRBD2	NA	TRBV6-5	TRBJ2-1	TGTGCCAGCAGCGCTGTGCTAGCGGGTTACAATGAGCAGTTCTTC	CASSAVLAGYNEQFF
NA	NA	TRBV19	TRBJ2-5	TGTGCCAGTAGTACAAACAGGGAGGAGACCCAGTACTTC	CASSTNREETQYF
NA	NA	TRBV9	TRBJ2-3	TGTGCCAGCAGCCCTGACACAGATACGCAGTATTTT	CASSPDTDTQYF
NA	NA	TRBV5-1	TRBJ1-1	TGCGCCAGCAGCTTGGAACGGAACACTGAAGCTTTCTTT	CASSLERNTEAFF
TRBD1	NA	TRBV19	TRBJ2-2	TGTGCCAGTAGTATGGGACAGGTCACCGGGGAGCTGTTTTTT	CASSMGQVTGELFF
TRBD2	NA	TRBV28	TRBJ2-1	TGTGCCAGTCGTAGCGGGGGGACCTACAATGAGCAGTTCTTC	CASRSGGTYNEQFF
TRBD2	NA	TRBV5-4	TRBJ2-5	TGTGCCAGCAGCCCCTTGGGACTAGCGGGGGGGATAGGAACGAAGACCCAGTACTTC	CASSPLGLAGGIGTKTQYF
NA	NA	TRBV7-2	TRBJ2-2	TGTGCCAGCAGCTTTCGCAGGGCGGCCCCCGGGGAGCTGTTTTTT	CASSFRRAAPGELFF